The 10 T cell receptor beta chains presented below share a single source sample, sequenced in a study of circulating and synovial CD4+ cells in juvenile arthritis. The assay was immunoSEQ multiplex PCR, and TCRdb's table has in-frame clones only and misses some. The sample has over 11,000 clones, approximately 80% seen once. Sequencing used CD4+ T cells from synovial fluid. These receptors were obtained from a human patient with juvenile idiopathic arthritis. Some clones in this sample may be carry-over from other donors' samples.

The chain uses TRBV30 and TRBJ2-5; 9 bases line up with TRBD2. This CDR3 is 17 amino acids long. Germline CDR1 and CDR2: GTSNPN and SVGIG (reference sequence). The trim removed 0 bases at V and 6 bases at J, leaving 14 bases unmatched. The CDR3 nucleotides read TGTGCCTGGAGTGTATCAGGGACCGCGGGAGGGGGTCAGACCCAGTACTTC. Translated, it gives CAWSVSGTAGGGQTQYF.

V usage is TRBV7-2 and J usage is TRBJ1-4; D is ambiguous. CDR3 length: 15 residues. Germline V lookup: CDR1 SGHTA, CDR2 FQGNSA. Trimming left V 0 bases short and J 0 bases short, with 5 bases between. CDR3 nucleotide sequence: TGTGCCAGCAGCTTAGCGTCAGCAACTAATGAAAAACTGTTTTTT. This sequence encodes CASSLASATNEKLFF.

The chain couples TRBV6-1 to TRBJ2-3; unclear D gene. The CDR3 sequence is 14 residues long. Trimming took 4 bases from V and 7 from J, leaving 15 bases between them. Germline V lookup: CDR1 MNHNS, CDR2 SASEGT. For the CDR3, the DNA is TGTGCCAGCAGTGGCCCTGTGTGGCGGAATACGCAGTATTTT. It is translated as CASSGPVWRNTQYF.

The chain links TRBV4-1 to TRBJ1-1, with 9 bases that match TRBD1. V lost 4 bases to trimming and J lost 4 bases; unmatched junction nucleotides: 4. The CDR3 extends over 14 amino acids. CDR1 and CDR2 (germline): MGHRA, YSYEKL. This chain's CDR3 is CASSRPTGGTEAFF. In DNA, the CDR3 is TGCGCCAGCAGCCGCCCGACAGGGGGCACTGAAGCTTTCTTT.

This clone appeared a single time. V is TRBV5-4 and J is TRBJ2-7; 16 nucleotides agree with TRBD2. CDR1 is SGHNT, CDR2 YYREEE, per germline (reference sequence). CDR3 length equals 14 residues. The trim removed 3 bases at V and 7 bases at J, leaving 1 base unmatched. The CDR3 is CASSSGLAGGEQYF. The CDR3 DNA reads TGTGCCAGCAGCTCGGGACTAGCGGGGGGGGAGCAGTACTTC.

CDR3 coding DNA: TGTGCCAGCAGACAGACTAGCGGGGGGGTGGCCTACAATGAGCAGTTCTTC. This translates into CASRQTSGGVAYNEQFF. The V call is TRBV7-2, the J call TRBJ2-1, with 14 bases that match TRBD2. V was clipped by 6 bases and J by 2 bases; unmatched bases: 6. The germline CDR1 and CDR2 sequences are SGHTA and FQGNSA. The CDR3 extends over 17 amino acids.

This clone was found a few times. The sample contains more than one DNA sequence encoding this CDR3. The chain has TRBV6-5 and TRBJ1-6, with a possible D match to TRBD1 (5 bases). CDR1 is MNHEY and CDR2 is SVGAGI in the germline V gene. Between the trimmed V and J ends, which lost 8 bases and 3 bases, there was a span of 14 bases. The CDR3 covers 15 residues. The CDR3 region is CASGPIQGYNSPLHF. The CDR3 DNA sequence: TGTGCCAGCGGGCCAATTCAGGGCTATAATTCACCCCTCCACTTT.

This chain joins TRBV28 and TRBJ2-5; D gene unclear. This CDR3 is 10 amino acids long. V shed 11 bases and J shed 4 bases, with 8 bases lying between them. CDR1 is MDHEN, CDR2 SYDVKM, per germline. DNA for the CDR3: TGTGCCCCCGGTGGAGAGACCCAGTACTTC. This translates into CAPGGETQYF.

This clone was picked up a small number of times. The CDR3 DNA is TGTGCCAGCAGTGAGGGTAGCGTCGGGGAGCTGTTTTTT. Translating it yields CASSEGSVGELFF. This chain links TRBV2 with TRBJ2-2, with D perhaps matching TRBD2 (5 bases). Germline V CDR1 and CDR2: SNHLY, FYNNEI. V dropped 3 bases and J dropped 7 bases, with 9 bases sitting between them. This CDR3 has 13 residues.

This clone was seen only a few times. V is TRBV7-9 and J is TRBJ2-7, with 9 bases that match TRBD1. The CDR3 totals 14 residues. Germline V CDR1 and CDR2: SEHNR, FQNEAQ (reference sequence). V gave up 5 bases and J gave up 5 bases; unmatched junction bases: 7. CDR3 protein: CASSRGQGSNEQYF. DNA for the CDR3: TGTGCCAGCAGCCGGGGACAGGGAAGTAACGAGCAGTACTTC.